This TCR beta chain was observed in a study of human T cells and chemical hapten exposure. About the research overall: For sensitization, 2% DPC was applied to a roughly 2 cm by roughly 2 cm patch of upper inner arm skin.

This CDR3 comprises 14 residues. Germline CDR1 MNHEY, CDR2 SMNVEV (reference sequence). J gave up 4 bases and V 5 bases, and 4 bases lay outside the gene matches. Time point denoted: pre-sensitization, week 0. Treatment denoted: therapeutic diphenylcyclopropenone sensitization with weekly scalp DPC. Notes on the study in general: The study found expanded TCRs formed significantly more large CDR3 similarity clusters than controls.

This clonotype has more than one count but fewer than ten. Its antigen is unknown. TCRdb processed the RACE reads anew with MiXCR; each CDR3 protein has one entry. Among around 120,000 distinct CDR3 sequences listed, about 14% were seen once. J is TRBJ1-4 and V is TRBV27; 7 nucleotides line up with TRBD1. Sequences were derived from whole blood, sampled in connection with sensitization to the hapten diphenylcyclopropenone (DPC). The sequence derives from a woman under 30 with alopecia areata. Some clones in this sample may be carry-over from other donors' samples. CDR3 DNA sequence: TGTGCCAGCAGTCCAGGGGGGATTAATGAAAAACTGTTTTTT. Translating gives CASSPGGINEKLFF. Full variable domain (remainder filled in from reference TRBV27 and TRBJ1-4): EAQVTQNPRYLITVTGKKLTVTCSQNMNHEYMSWYRQDPGLGLRQIYYSMNVEVTDKGDVPEGYKVSRKEKRNFPLILESPSPNQTSLYFCASSPGGINEKLFFGSGTQLSVL.